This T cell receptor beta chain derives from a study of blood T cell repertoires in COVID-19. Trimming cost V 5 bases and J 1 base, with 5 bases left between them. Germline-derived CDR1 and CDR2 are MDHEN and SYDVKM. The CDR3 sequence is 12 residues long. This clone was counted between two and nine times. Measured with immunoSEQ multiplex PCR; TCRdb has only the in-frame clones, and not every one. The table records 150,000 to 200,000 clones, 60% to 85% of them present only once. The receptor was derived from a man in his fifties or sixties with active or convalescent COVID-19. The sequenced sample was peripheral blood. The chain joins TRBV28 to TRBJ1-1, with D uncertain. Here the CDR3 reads CASSEWNTEAFF. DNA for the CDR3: TGTGCCAGCAGTGAGTGGAACACTGAAGCTTTCTTT.